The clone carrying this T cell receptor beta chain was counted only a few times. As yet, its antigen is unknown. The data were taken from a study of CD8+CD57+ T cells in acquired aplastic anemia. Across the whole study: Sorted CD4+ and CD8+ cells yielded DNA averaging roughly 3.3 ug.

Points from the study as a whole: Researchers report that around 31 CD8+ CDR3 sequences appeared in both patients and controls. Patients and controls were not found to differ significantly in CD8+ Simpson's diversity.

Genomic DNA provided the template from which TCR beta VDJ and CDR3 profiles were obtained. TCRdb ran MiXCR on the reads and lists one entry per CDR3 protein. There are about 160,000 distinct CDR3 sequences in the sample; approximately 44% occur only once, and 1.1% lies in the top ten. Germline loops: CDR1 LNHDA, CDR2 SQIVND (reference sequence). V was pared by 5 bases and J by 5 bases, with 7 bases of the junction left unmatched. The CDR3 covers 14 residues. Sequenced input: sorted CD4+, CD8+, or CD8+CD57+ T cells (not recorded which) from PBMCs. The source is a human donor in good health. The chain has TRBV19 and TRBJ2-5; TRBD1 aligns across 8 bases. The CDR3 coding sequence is TGTGCCAGTAGTCGGACAGGGCCGGGGGAGACCCAGTACTTC. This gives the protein CASSRTGPGETQYF.